A single sample is the source of the 11 T cell receptor beta chains below, sequenced in a study of radiotherapy plus CTLA-4 blockade in lung cancer. TCRdb keeps only in-frame clones here, not all; method: immunoSEQ multiplex PCR. The sample has 85,000 to 130,000 clones, about 83% seen once. Sequences were derived from peripheral blood, sampled from a patient treated with radiotherapy plus ipilimumab. Source of these receptors: a human donor with non-small cell lung cancer that progressed on radiotherapy plus ipilimumab. Some clones in this sample may be carry-over from other donors' samples.

The V call is TRBV9, the J call TRBJ2-3; unclear D gene. The ends were cut back, 6 bases at V and 4 bases at J, with 18 bases in the middle. The V gene's germline CDR1 is SGDLS and CDR2 YYNGEE. This CDR3 contains 15 residues. In DNA form, the CDR3 reads TGTGCCAGCAAGTCAAAGGACGCCTTGTCAGATACGCAGTATTTT. Translation gives CASKSKDALSDTQYF.

The rearrangement links TRBV11-1 to TRBJ2-5; D may be TRBD1 (6 bases). Trimming removed 3 bases at V and 1 base at J, with 12 bases between. Germline V gene lookup returns CDR1 SGHAT and CDR2 FQDESV (reference sequence). This CDR3 is built from 15 residues. CDR3 nucleotide sequence: TGTGCCAGCAGCTTGTTAGGGGGTTTCCAAGAGACCCAGTACTTC. It specifies CASSLLGGFQETQYF.

This clone was recorded a few times. V and J are TRBV19 and TRBJ2-7; D uncertain. CDR1 is LNHDA and CDR2 is SQIVND in the germline V gene (reference sequence). The CDR3 length is 13 residues. V lost 3 bases and J 6 bases, leaving 12 bases between the germline ends. The CDR3 sequence is CASSMSPSPEQYF. As DNA, the CDR3 is TGTGCCAGTAGTATGTCCCCGTCGCCCGAGCAGTACTTC.

The V call is TRBV5-5, the J call TRBJ1-1; weak D call: TRBD1 (6 bases). Trimming took off 4 bases at V and 5 bases at J, with 18 bases between the two ends. The CDR3 totals 15 residues. Germline CDR1 SGHKS, CDR2 YYEKEE (reference sequence). The CDR3 DNA reads as TGTGCCAGCAGCCCGTTCGGCAGGGGAGAGACTGAAGCTTTCTTT. Translating gives CASSPFGRGETEAFF.

V is TRBV7-9 and J is TRBJ2-3; TRBD1 matches at 9 bases. In germline, CDR1 is SEHNR, CDR2 FQNEAQ (reference sequence). The trim removed 11 bases at V and 8 bases at J, leaving 14 bases unmatched. This CDR3 has 14 amino acids. CDR3 region: CAGGPGQGDATQYF. CDR3 coding DNA: TGTGCCGGGGGGCCGGGACAGGGAGATGCTACGCAGTATTTT.

The gene calls are TRBV5-1 and TRBJ1-1; TRBD1 is a possible D gene (5 bases). Per germline, CDR1 SGHRS and CDR2 YFSETQ. This CDR3 is 15 amino acids long. The V and J ends lost 3 bases and 0 bases respectively, with 12 bases between them. The CDR3 DNA reads as TGCGCCAGCAGCTGGACAACGGACATGAACACTGAAGCTTTCTTT. Translation gives CASSWTTDMNTEAFF.

The chain combines TRBV29-1 with TRBJ1-6; D gene ambiguous. Germline V lookup: CDR1 SQVTM, CDR2 ANQGSEA. V was trimmed by 5 bases and J by 7 bases, leaving 15 bases between them. The CDR3 runs to 14 residues. CDR3 DNA sequence: TGCAGCGTTTTGGGAACTCTCACCAATTCACCCCTCCACTTT. This sequence encodes CSVLGTLTNSPLHF. The full variable domain, in which reference TRBV29-1 and TRBJ1-6 provide the parts outside the CDR3, is SAVISQKPSRDICQRGTSLTIQCQVDSQVTMMFWYRQQPGQSLTLIATANQGSEATYESGFVIDKFPISRPNLTFSTLTVSNMSPEDSSIYLCSVLGTLTNSPLHFGNGTRLTVT.

The sample holds one count of this clone. This chain joins TRBV6-7 and TRBJ1-2; TRBD1 agrees at 7 bases. TRBV6-7 is flagged as an ORF with uncertain function. Trimming took 0 bases from V and 2 from J; bases not matched to a gene: 12. This CDR3 is built from 18 residues. CDR3 in amino acids: CASSYSTGTESLNYGYTF. In nucleotides, the CDR3 is TGTGCCAGCAGTTACTCGACCGGGACAGAATCCTTAAACTATGGCTACACCTTC.

This clone was observed a single time. The V gene is TRBV29-1, the J gene TRBJ2-1; 7 bases agree with TRBD1. The germline V gene encodes CDR1 SQVTM and CDR2 ANQGSEA. The CDR3 has 13 residues. V lost 5 bases and J lost 6; bases outside the gene matches: 7. CDR3 nucleotides: TGCAGCGTTCGTACAGGGGAGTTCAATGAGCAGTTCTTC. Translation: CSVRTGEFNEQFF.

The V call is TRBV6-4, the J call TRBJ2-5; 9 nucleotides agree with TRBD1. The CDR3 totals 15 residues. The junction had 5 bases not matched to a gene; V was cut back by 2 bases and J by 4 bases. Germline CDR1 and CDR2: MRHNA and SNTAGT. The CDR3 is CASSDKRGQGETQYF. CDR3 DNA sequence: TGTGCCAGCAGTGACAAGAGGGGACAGGGAGAGACCCAGTACTTC.

The chain employs TRBV2 and TRBJ1-2, with no clear D. The germline CDR1 and CDR2 sequences are SNHLY and FYNNEI. This CDR3 has 13 residues. The V and J ends lost 6 bases and 5 bases respectively, with 13 bases between them. This chain's CDR3 is CASREDGEYGYTF. Written as DNA, the CDR3 is TGTGCCAGCAGGGAGGACGGAGAATATGGCTACACCTTC.